Below, 31 T cell receptor beta chains from the same sample are listed, as sequenced in a study of post-analysis software for immune sequencing data (dated by TCRdb to about 2015). General findings and caveats noted by the study authors: Patients showed significantly higher frequencies than controls for several TRBV segments, among them TRBV5-6, TRBV5-1 and TRBV20-1.

Antigen specificity for these receptors is unknown. The library was generated by PCR. TCRdb records Illumina HiSeq 2500 as the sequencer. To reduce PCR and sequencing biases, unique molecular identifiers were incorporated into the TCR beta cDNA libraries. The public reads were reprocessed in TCRdb via fastp at Q25 and MiXCR, keeping in-frame beta chains. Rows are combined by CDR3 protein, so each entry shows the most common genes and DNA. A total of about 380,000 distinct CDR3 sequences appear in this sample, roughly 38% of them only once. The ten biggest clones cover roughly an eighth of the sample. The material sequenced was blood. Source of these receptors: a girl aged 10-17 years with multiple sclerosis.

The rearrangement joins TRBV7-3 to TRBJ1-2; the match to TRBD1 covers 7 bases. Germline V CDR1 and CDR2: SGHTA, FQGTGA. The CDR3 has 14 amino acids. J lost 4 bases, V lost 5 bases, and 7 bases had no gene match. The CDR3 coding sequence is TGTGCCAGCAGCCCGACAGGGAACTTCTATGGCTACACCTTC. It is translated as CASSPTGNFYGYTF.

The chain combines TRBV12-3 or TRBV12-4 with TRBJ2-4; 10 bases match TRBD1. The J call may be faulty, since TRBJ2-7 better matches the DNA end. The CDR3 extends over 14 amino acids. CDR3: CASRPGQGWYEQYF. CDR3 bases: TGTGCCAGCAGGCCGGGACAGGGGTGGTACGAGCAGTACTTC.

This clonotype was picked up a small number of times. V and J are TRBV28 and TRBJ1-1; D is uncertain. Germline assignment: CDR1 MDHEN and CDR2 SYDVKM. Trimming stripped 6 bases from V and 7 bases from J, with 15 bases between. The CDR3 spans 13 residues. The CDR3 protein is CASSKVTVSEAFF. The CDR3 DNA reads TGTGCCAGCAGCAAGGTCACCGTCAGTGAAGCTTTCTTT.

This chain uses TRBV11-1 with TRBJ2-2; perhaps TRBD1 as D (6 bases). Per germline, CDR1 SGHAT and CDR2 FQDESV (reference sequence). Trimming cost V 5 bases and J 4 bases, with 11 bases left between them. The CDR3 is 14 residues long. The CDR3 spells CASSREGGTGELFF. CDR3 bases: TGTGCCAGCAGCCGAGAAGGGGGCACCGGGGAGCTGTTTTTT. Full variable domain (missing parts from reference TRBV11-1 and TRBJ2-2): EAEVAQSPRYKITEKSQAVAFWCDPISGHATLYWYRQILGQGPELLVQFQDESVVDDSQLPKDRFSAERLKGVDSTLKIQPAELGDSAMYLCASSREGGTGELFFGEGSRLTVL.

V usage is TRBV7-9 and J usage is TRBJ2-7, with D perhaps matching TRBD1 (6 bases). The CDR3 length is 15 residues. Trimming removed 3 bases from V and 6 bases from J, with 18 bases in between. Germline CDR1 is SEHNR and CDR2 is FQNEAQ (reference sequence). The CDR3 region is CASSFTGTRNAEQYF. As DNA, the CDR3 is TGTGCCAGCAGCTTCACCGGGACAAGAAACGCCGAGCAGTACTTC. Complete variable domain (other parts from reference TRBV7-9 and TRBJ2-7): DTGVSQNPRHKITKRGQNVTFRCDPISEHNRLYWYRQTLGQGPEFLTYFQNEAQLEKSRLLSDRFSAERPKGSFSTLEIQRTEQGDSAMYLCASSFTGTRNAEQYFGPGTRLTVT.

The chain uses TRBV7-2 and TRBJ1-2, with a weak D call TRBD1 (6 bases). Germline lookup yields CDR1 SGHTA and CDR2 FQGNSA. Trimming shortened V by 1 base and J by 8 bases, and 11 bases separated the two germline ends. CDR3 length equals 13 residues. The CDR3 region has the DNA TGTGCCAGCAGCTTAGTACAGGGAGAAGGCTACACCTTC. Protein sequence: CASSLVQGEGYTF. Filled out from reference TRBV7-2 and TRBJ1-2, the complete variable domain reads GAGVSQSPSNKVTEKGKDVELRCDPISGHTALYWYRQSLGQGLEFLIYFQGNSAPDKSGLPSDRFSAERTGGSVSTLTIQRTQQEDSAVYLCASSLVQGEGYTFGSGTRLTVV.

The chain recombines TRBV18 with TRBJ2-7, with 8 bases identical to TRBD1. J gave up 5 bases and V 3 bases, and 3 bases lay outside the gene matches. The CDR3 has 13 residues. The V gene's germline CDR1 is KGHSH and CDR2 LQKENI. CDR3 in amino acids: CASSPDREDEQYF. CDR3 sequence (DNA): TGTGCCAGCTCACCGGACAGGGAGGACGAGCAGTACTTC.

In its sample, this clonotype was seen a few times. V usage is TRBV2 and J usage is TRBJ2-4; 16 bases map to TRBD2. Losses at the gene ends were 4 bases for V and 15 bases for J; bases not matched to a gene: 6. CDR3 size: 14 residues. Per the germline V gene, CDR1 is SNHLY and CDR2 is FYNNEI. The CDR3 is CASSAGTSGGARYF. The CDR3 bases are TGTGCCAGCAGTGCCGGGACTAGCGGGGGGGCTCGGTACTTC.

This rearrangement joins TRBV20-1 to TRBJ1-6, with 7 bases fitting TRBD1. The CDR3 has 16 residues. Germline V gene sequence: CDR1 DFQATT, CDR2 SNEGSKA (reference sequence). Germline trimming cut 5 bases from V and 3 bases from J; bases unmatched to any gene: 10. CDR3 amino acids: CSAPLGGTVYNSPLHF. DNA for the CDR3: TGCAGTGCTCCACTGGGGGGGACAGTCTATAATTCACCCCTCCACTTT.

The chain joins TRBV11-2 to TRBJ2-1; D is tentatively TRBD1 or TRBD2 (5 bases each). The germline V gene encodes CDR1 SGHAT and CDR2 FQNNGV. CDR3 length equals 13 residues. V was shortened by 5 bases and J by 10 bases, with 15 bases between the two germline ends. The CDR3 spells CASSPPPGTEQFF. The CDR3 bases are TGTGCCAGCAGCCCCCCCCCAGGGACCGAGCAGTTCTTC.

This clonotype was seen only a few times. The chain couples TRBV12-3 or TRBV12-4 to TRBJ2-2, with D possibly matching TRBD2 (7 bases). The V and J ends lost 5 bases and 7 bases respectively, with 20 bases between them. The CDR3 covers 16 residues. The CDR3 region has the DNA TGTGCCAGCAGTCCTCAAGGGAGGGGGGCGGTCGGGGAGCTGTTTTTT. Protein product: CASSPQGRGAVGELFF.

This clonotype was seen once. The chain is built from TRBV18 and TRBJ1-2; TRBD1 matches 8 bases. The CDR3 has 14 residues. After removal of 2 bases from V and 6 bases from J, the junction contained 5 bases not matched to a gene. CDR1 KGHSH and CDR2 LQKENI come from the germline V gene. CDR3 sequence reads: CASSPNMDRDGYTF. CDR3 DNA: TGTGCCAGCTCACCAAACATGGACAGGGATGGCTACACCTTC.

The gene calls are TRBV6-1 and TRBJ1-6; a weak D match, TRBD1 (6 bases). The CDR3 runs 16 residues. Germline CDR1 MNHNS, CDR2 SASEGT. V was trimmed by 2 bases and J by 7 bases, leaving 15 bases between them. The CDR3 spells CASSEWGAARNSPLHF. In DNA form, the CDR3 reads TGTGCCAGCAGTGAATGGGGGGCGGCTCGGAATTCACCCCTCCACTTT.

This clonotype was counted a few times. The chain employs TRBV12-3 or TRBV12-4 and TRBJ2-1; D may be TRBD1 (5 bases). The CDR3 is 11 residues long. The V end lost 5 bases, the J end lost 9 bases, and 8 bases lay between the germline ends. The CDR3: CASSPRVEQFF. The CDR3, as DNA: TGTGCCAGCAGTCCCAGGGTTGAGCAGTTCTTC.

This clonotype was observed at least ten times. This chain joins TRBV5-1 and TRBJ2-5; D unclear. V shed 4 bases and J shed 1 base, with 5 bases lying between them. Germline CDR1 SGHRS, CDR2 YFSETQ. The CDR3 runs to 12 residues. DNA of the CDR3: TGCGCCAGCAGCCTACTCCAAGAGACCCAGTACTTC. Amino acid sequence: CASSLLQETQYF.

The chain links TRBV14 to TRBJ2-3; D remains unclear. With 3 bases removed from V and 5 bases from J, the gap between germline ends came to 3 bases. The germline CDR1 and CDR2 sequences are SGHDN and FVKESK. The CDR3 is 11 amino acids. The CDR3 sequence: CASSHRDTQYF. The CDR3 bases are TGTGCCAGCAGCCATAGAGATACGCAGTATTTT.

This clonotype was recorded a few times. The chain carries TRBV6-2 or TRBV6-3 and TRBJ1-5; D call uncertain. This CDR3 spans 14 amino acids. Germline CDR1 reads MNHEY; CDR2 reads SVGEGT. Trimming pared 6 bases from V and 2 bases from J, leaving 11 bases between. The CDR3 is CASSGPGGNQPQHF. The CDR3 DNA is TGTGCCAGCAGCGGTCCCGGGGGCAATCAGCCCCAGCATTTT.

This clonotype has just a few counts. The rearrangement joins TRBV3-1 to TRBJ2-7, with 11 bases that match TRBD2. Germline V gene sequence: CDR1 LGHDT, CDR2 YNNKEL (reference sequence). CDR3 length: 17 amino acids. The V and J ends lost 1 base and 4 bases, in that order; junction bases with no gene match: 9. DNA for the CDR3: TGTGCCAGCAGCCAAGGATCGCTAGCGGGGGGAAGATACGAGCAGTACTTC. As protein: CASSQGSLAGGRYEQYF.

In its sample, this clonotype was seen a few times. This chain joins TRBV24-1 and TRBJ2-1; D may be TRBD2 (6 bases). V lost 5 bases and J 7 bases, leaving 11 bases between the germline ends. The germline CDR1 and CDR2 sequences are KGHDR and SFDVKD. The CDR3 runs 13 residues. CDR3 protein: CATSVGGRNEQFF. CDR3 nucleotide sequence: TGTGCCACCAGTGTGGGGGGTCGGAATGAGCAGTTCTTC.

This clonotype was recorded a few times. The CDR3 coding sequence is TGCAGTGCTAGGCAGCGGGGCCCGAACACTGAAGCTTTCTTT. It encodes CSARQRGPNTEAFF. The chain employs TRBV20-1 and TRBJ1-1; perhaps TRBD1 as D (5 bases). Between the trimmed V and J ends, which lost 3 bases and 1 base, there was a span of 12 bases. The CDR3 length is 14 residues. The germline gives CDR1 DFQATT, CDR2 SNEGSKA (reference sequence).

This rearrangement joins TRBV9 to TRBJ2-3; TRBD2 matches at 10 bases. This CDR3 is built from 15 residues. The ends lost 3 bases at V and 6 bases at J; junction bases unmatched: 7. The germline V gene encodes CDR1 SGDLS and CDR2 YYNGEE. CDR3 nucleotides: TGTGCCAGCAGCGCACTAGCGGGGTTGGTCGATACGCAGTATTTT. This encodes CASSALAGLVDTQYF.

The rearrangement links TRBV4-3 to TRBJ1-6; D gene unclear. Trimming took 3 bases from V and 5 from J, leaving 14 bases between them. CDR3 length equals 16 residues. Per germline, CDR1 LGHNA and CDR2 YSLEER. CDR3: CASSQTAGSNNSPLHF. Written as DNA, the CDR3 is TGCGCCAGCAGCCAGACTGCCGGGAGTAATAATTCACCCCTCCACTTT.

This chain joins TRBV10-2 and TRBJ2-7; the match to TRBD1 covers 10 bases. This CDR3 comprises 16 residues. Germline-derived CDR1 and CDR2 are WSHSY and SAAADI. Trimming removed 2 bases from V and 2 bases from J; junction bases left unmatched: 6. The CDR3 nucleotides are TGCGCCAGCAGTGAGCCAGGGACAGGGGAGCCCTACGAGCAGTACTTC. Its protein product is CASSEPGTGEPYEQYF.

This clonotype was seen many times. The chain has TRBV4-3 and TRBJ2-7; the match to TRBD2 covers 13 bases. The CDR3 spans 15 residues. Germline CDR1 and CDR2: LGHNA and YSLEER. V lost 3 bases, J lost 4 bases, and 3 bases stayed unmatched. DNA of the CDR3: TGCGCCAGCAGCCAGGGACTAGCGGGGTCTTACGAGCAGTACTTC. Amino acids: CASSQGLAGSYEQYF.

With respect to this clonotype: A read error may produce the germline difference seen at one junction end. The V and J genes are TRBV6-1 and TRBJ1-6; D possibly corresponds to TRBD1 (6 bases). Germline V gene sequence: CDR1 MNHNS, CDR2 SASEGT. The CDR3 is made up of 15 amino acids. The CDR3 sequence: CANSEMRRGNSPLHF. The CDR3 region has the DNA TGTGCCAACAGTGAAATGAGGAGGGGGAATTCACCCCTCCACTTT.

The chain recombines TRBV6-2 or TRBV6-3 with TRBJ2-5; D tentatively reads TRBD1 or TRBD2 (5 bases each). Matching the DNA end better, TRBJ2-7 makes the J call doubtful. CDR1 is MNHEY and CDR2 is SVGEGT in the germline V gene. The CDR3 is 15 residues long. This chain's CDR3 is CASSYSWDGPYEQYF. Written as DNA, the CDR3 is TGTGCCAGCAGTTACTCCTGGGACGGTCCATACGAGCAGTACTTC.

The rearrangement links TRBV28 to TRBJ2-1, with D unresolved. The germline V gene encodes CDR1 MDHEN and CDR2 SYDVKM. The CDR3 extends over 13 amino acids. The V end was cut by 4 bases, the J end by 13 bases, with 17 bases between. CDR3 bases: TGTGCCAGCAGTTCATTATCAAAAGAGACCCAGTTCTTC. It yields the protein CASSSLSKETQFF.

The chain is built from TRBV7-3 and TRBJ2-3; tentatively, D is TRBD2 (6 bases). V shed 6 bases and J shed 5 bases, with 18 bases lying between them. CDR3 length equals 15 residues. Germline lookup yields CDR1 SGHTA and CDR2 FQGTGA. The CDR3 DNA is TGTGCCAGCAGTCTACTTGCGGGGCAGGTAGATACGCAGTATTTT. It yields the protein CASSLLAGQVDTQYF.

This clonotype has a handful of counts. The CDR3 region is CAIQGDSYNEQFF. CDR3 nucleotides: TGTGCCATACAGGGGGACTCCTACAATGAGCAGTTCTTC. The gene calls are TRBV10-3 and TRBJ2-1, with TRBD1 matching 8 bases. V trimming: 9 bases; J trimming: 0 bases; junction bases outside the gene matches: 1. Germline CDR1 and CDR2: ENHRY and SYGVKD. This CDR3 region has 13 residues.

In its sample, this clonotype was seen a few times. The chain has TRBV29-1 and TRBJ2-7; D tentatively fits TRBD1 or TRBD2 (5 bases each). The CDR3 covers 12 residues. Trimming stripped 7 bases from V and 3 bases from J, with 13 bases between. Germline V gene sequence: CDR1 SQVTM, CDR2 ANQGSEA. CDR3 bases: TGCAGCGGATTAGGGACCAGCTACGAGCAGTACTTC. Translated, it gives CSGLGTSYEQYF.

The V gene is TRBV20-1, the J gene TRBJ2-2, with 12 bases aligning to TRBD2. This CDR3 has 16 residues. After removal of 3 bases from V and 3 bases from J, the junction contained 5 bases not matched to a gene. In germline, CDR1 is DFQATT, CDR2 SNEGSKA (reference sequence). The CDR3 DNA is TGCAGTGCTAGGACTAGCGGGGGTCATCACACCGGGGAGCTGTTTTTT. This codes for CSARTSGGHHTGELFF.